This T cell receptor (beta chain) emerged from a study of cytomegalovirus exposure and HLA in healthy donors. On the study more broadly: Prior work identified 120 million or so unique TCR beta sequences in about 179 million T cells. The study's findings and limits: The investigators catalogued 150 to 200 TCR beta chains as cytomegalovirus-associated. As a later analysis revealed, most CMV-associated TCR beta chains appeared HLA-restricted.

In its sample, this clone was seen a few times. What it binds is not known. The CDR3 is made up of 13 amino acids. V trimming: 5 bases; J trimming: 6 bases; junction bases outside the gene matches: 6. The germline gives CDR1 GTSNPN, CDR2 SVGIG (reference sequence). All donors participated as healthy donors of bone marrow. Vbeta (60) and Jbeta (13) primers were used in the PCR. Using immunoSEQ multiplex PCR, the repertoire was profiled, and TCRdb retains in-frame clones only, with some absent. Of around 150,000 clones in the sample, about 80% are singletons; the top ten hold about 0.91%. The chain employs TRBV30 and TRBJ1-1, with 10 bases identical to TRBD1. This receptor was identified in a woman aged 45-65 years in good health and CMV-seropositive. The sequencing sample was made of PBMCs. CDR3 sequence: CAWGDRGKPEAFF. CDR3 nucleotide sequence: TGTGCCTGGGGGGACAGGGGAAAGCCTGAAGCTTTCTTT.